A selection of T cell receptor beta chains follows, all from one sample in a study of PD-L1 blockade in urothelial cancer. Data came from immunoSEQ multiplex PCR; TCRdb stores just in-frame clones and leaves some out. Of approximately 79,000 clones in the sample, under 95% were seen once. Sequences were derived from PBMCs, sampled around atezolizumab (anti-PD-L1) treatment. These receptors were taken from a woman of 80 years or more with urothelial cancer. CDR3s include the opening cysteine and the closing phenylalanine or tryptophan. A D gene is named only where the DNA matches it firmly. Only part of the rows carry a size: once, few, many, or a class if the clone is expanded.

D	length	V	J	size	CDR3	DNA
.	15	TRBV19	TRBJ2-2	.	CASSIQVANTGELFF	TGTGCCAGTAGTATACAGGTTGCGAACACCGGGGAGCTGTTTTTT
.	13	TRBV30	TRBJ2-7	.	CAWSVRSEAEQYF	TGTGCCTGGAGTGTACGATCGGAGGCCGAGCAGTACTTC
TRBD2	15	TRBV7-9	TRBJ2-1	.	CASSSGTSLNNEQFF	TGTGCCAGCAGCTCGGGGACTAGCCTAAACAATGAGCAGTTCTTC
TRBD1	15	TRBV18	TRBJ2-3	.	CASSPRDRVTDTQYF	TGTGCCAGCTCACCAAGGGACAGGGTTACAGATACGCAGTATTTT
.	13	TRBV10-3	TRBJ2-3	.	CAISESTRDTQYF	TGTGCCATCAGTGAGTCTACAAGAGATACGCAGTATTTT
.	16	TRBV15	TRBJ1-2	.	CATSRSLTGLRDGYTF	TGTGCCACCAGCAGATCATTAACCGGGCTCAGGGATGGCTACACCTTC
TRBD2	20	TRBV30	TRBJ2-2	.	CAWSIKNAGTSRMYTGELFF	TGTGCCTGGAGTATAAAAAATGCCGGGACTAGTAGAATGTACACCGGGGAGCTGTTTTTT
.	16	TRBV5-5	TRBJ2-6	.	CASSSLSGSGANVLTF	TGTGCCAGCAGCTCCCTATCGGGCTCTGGGGCCAACGTCCTGACTTTC
TRBD2	15	TRBV6-4	TRBJ2-1	.	CASSETSGSFNEQFF	TGTGCCAGCAGCGAAACTAGCGGGAGTTTCAATGAGCAGTTCTTC
.	15	TRBV6-5	TRBJ2-2	once	CASSYVGANTGELFF	TGTGCCAGCAGTTACGTCGGGGCGAACACCGGGGAGCTGTTTTTT
TRBD1	16	TRBV6-6	TRBJ2-2	.	CASSYPGGSGTGELFF	TGTGCCAGCAGTTACCCAGGGGGCTCCGGCACCGGGGAGCTGTTTTTT
.	14	TRBV18	TRBJ1-2	.	CASTPRGGNYGYTF	TGTGCCAGCACACCCCGCGGCGGAAACTATGGCTACACCTTC
TRBD1	14	TRBV6-5	TRBJ2-7	few	CASMRDRSSYEQYF	TGTGCCAGCATGAGGGACAGGAGCTCCTACGAGCAGTACTTC
.	16	TRBV4-1	TRBJ1-2	.	CASSQAGQGSNYGYTF	TGCGCCAGCAGCCAAGCCGGGCAGGGGTCGAACTATGGCTACACCTTC
.	15	TRBV4-1	TRBJ1-6	once	CASSQDVAVNSPLHF	TGCGCCAGCAGCCAAGATGTGGCAGTTAATTCACCCCTCCACTTT
.	13	TRBV6-1	TRBJ2-7	.	CASSQGGDYEQYF	TGTGCCAGCAGCCAAGGGGGGGATTACGAGCAGTACTTC
TRBD1	17	TRBV15	TRBJ1-3	.	CATSRDQGAGSGNTIYF	TGTGCCACCAGCAGGGACCAGGGGGCCGGTTCTGGAAACACCATATATTTT
TRBD2	16	TRBV28	TRBJ2-4	.	CASSPRTSGILDIQYF	TGTGCCAGCAGCCCGAGGACTAGCGGGATTCTAGACATTCAGTACTTC
TRBD1	13	TRBV5-5	TRBJ2-7	.	CASSRDRPYEQYF	TGTGCCAGCAGCCGGGACAGACCCTACGAGCAGTACTTC
TRBD2	16	TRBV5-1	TRBJ2-1	.	CASSSGGGLAYNEQFF	TGCGCCAGCAGCTCCGGGGGGGGACTAGCCTACAATGAGCAGTTCTTC
TRBD2	15	TRBV30	TRBJ2-1	.	CACQTLAGSTGEQFF	TGTGCCTGCCAGACACTAGCGGGATCAACAGGTGAGCAGTTCTTC
TRBD1	15	TRBV5-1	TRBJ2-1	.	CASSSGTGLYNEQFF	TGCGCCAGCAGCTCCGGGACAGGGCTCTACAATGAGCAGTTCTTC
TRBD1	13	TRBV10-1	TRBJ1-1	.	CASRDRGDTEAFF	TGCGCCAGCAGGGACAGGGGGGACACTGAAGCTTTCTTT
.	12	TRBV7-9	TRBJ2-7	.	CASSRQEYEQYF	TGTGCCAGCAGCAGACAGGAATACGAGCAGTACTTC
.	10	TRBV12-1	TRBJ1-2	.	CASRVYGYTF	TGTGCCAGCCGGGTCTATGGCTACACCTTC
.	13	TRBV19	TRBJ2-3	once	CASSPTGAPTQYF	TGTGCCAGTAGTCCCACCGGAGCCCCGACGCAGTATTTT